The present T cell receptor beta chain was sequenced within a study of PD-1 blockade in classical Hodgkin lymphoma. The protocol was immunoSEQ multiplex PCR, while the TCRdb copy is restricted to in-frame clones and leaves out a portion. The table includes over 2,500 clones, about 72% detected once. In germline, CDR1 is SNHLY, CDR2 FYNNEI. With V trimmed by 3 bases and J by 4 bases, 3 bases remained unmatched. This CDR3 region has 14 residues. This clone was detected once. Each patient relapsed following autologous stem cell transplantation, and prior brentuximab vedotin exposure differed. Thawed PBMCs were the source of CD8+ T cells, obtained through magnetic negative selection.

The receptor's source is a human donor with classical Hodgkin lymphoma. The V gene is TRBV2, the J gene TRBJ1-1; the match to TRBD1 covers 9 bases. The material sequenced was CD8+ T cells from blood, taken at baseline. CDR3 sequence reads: CASSETGGRTEAFF. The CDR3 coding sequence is TGTGCCAGCAGTGAGACAGGGGGGCGCACTGAAGCTTTCTTT.